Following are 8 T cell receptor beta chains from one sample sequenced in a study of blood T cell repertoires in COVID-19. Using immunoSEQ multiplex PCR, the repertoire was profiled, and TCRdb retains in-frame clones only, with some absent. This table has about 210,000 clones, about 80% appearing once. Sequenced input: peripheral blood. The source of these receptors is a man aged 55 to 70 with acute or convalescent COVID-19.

In DNA form, the CDR3 reads TGTGCCAGCAGCCCCTTCCGGAGCTCCTATAATTCACCCCTCCACTTT. It translates to CASSPFRSSYNSPLHF. This chain uses TRBV21-1 with TRBJ1-6. TRBV21-1 is a pseudogene locus. CDR3 length: 16 residues.

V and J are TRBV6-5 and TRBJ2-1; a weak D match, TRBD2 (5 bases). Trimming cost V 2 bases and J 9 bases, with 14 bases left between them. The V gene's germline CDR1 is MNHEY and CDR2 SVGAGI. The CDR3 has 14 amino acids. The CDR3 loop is CASSYLSPGSEQFF. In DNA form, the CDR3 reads TGTGCCAGCAGTTACCTTTCTCCGGGAAGTGAGCAGTTCTTC.

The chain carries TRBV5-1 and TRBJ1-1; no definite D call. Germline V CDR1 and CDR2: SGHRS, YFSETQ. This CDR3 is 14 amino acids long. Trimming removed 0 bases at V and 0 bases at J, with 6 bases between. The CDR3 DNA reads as TGCGCCAGCAGCTTGGTCGGGTTGAACACTGAAGCTTTCTTT. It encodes CASSLVGLNTEAFF.

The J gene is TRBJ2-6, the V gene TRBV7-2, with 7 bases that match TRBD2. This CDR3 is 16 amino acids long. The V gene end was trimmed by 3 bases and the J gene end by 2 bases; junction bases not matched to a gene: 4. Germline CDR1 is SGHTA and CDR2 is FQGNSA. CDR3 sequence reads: CASSLRRGAGANVLTF. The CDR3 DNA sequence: TGTGCCAGCAGCTTGCGACGGGGGGCTGGGGCCAACGTCCTGACTTTC. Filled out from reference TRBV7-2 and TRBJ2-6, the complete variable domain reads GAGVSQSPSNKVTEKGKDVELRCDPISGHTALYWYRQSLGQGLEFLIYFQGNSAPDKSGLPSDRFSAERTGGSVSTLTIQRTQQEDSAVYLCASSLRRGAGANVLTFGAGSRLTVL.

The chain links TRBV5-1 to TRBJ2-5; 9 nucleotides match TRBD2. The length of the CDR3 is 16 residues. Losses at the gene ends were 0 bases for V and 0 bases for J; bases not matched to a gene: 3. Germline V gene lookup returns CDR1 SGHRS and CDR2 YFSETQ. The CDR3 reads CASSLVSGRYQETQYF. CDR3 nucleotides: TGCGCCAGCAGCTTGGTGAGCGGGAGGTACCAAGAGACCCAGTACTTC. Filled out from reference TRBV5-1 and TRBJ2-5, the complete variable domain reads KAGVTQTPRYLIKTRGQQVTLSCSPISGHRSVSWYQQTPGQGLQFLFEYFSETQRNKGNFPGRFSGRQFSNSRSEMNVSTLELGDSALYLCASSLVSGRYQETQYFGPGTRLLVL.

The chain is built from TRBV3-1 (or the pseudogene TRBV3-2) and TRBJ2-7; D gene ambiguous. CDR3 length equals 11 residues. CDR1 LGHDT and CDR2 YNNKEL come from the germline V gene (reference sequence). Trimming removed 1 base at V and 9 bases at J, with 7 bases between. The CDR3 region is CASSQGVGQYF. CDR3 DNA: TGTGCCAGCAGCCAAGGAGTTGGGCAGTACTTC.

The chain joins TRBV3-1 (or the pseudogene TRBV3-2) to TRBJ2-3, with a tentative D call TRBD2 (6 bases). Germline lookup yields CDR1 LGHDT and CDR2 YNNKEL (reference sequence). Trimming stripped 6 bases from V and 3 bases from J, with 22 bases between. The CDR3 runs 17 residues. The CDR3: CASRPPRTNPSTDTQYF. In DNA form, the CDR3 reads TGTGCCAGCAGGCCACCTCGGACTAATCCTTCGACAGATACGCAGTATTTT.

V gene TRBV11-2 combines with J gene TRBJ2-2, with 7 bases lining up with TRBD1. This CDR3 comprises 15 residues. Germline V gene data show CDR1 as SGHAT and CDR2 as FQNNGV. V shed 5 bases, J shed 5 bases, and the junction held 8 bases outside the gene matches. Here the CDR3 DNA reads TGTGCCAGCAGCCCGATGACAGGGAATACCGGGGAGCTGTTTTTT. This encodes CASSPMTGNTGELFF.